The source of this T cell receptor beta chain is a study of blood T cell repertoires in COVID-19. Across the study: The origin of the acute and convalescent COVID-19 samples was the United States, Italy and Spain.

Per the germline V gene, CDR1 is SEHNR and CDR2 is FQNEAQ (reference sequence). V lost 4 bases to trimming and J lost 1 base, with 10 bases between them. CDR3 length: 14 amino acids. The assay was immunoSEQ multiplex PCR, and TCRdb's table has in-frame clones only and misses some. The sample records about 42,000 clones, roughly 89% being singletons. The sequenced material came from peripheral blood. The source of this sequence is a human donor in a cohort sampled during active COVID-19. The chain uses TRBV7-9 and TRBJ1-2; D not certain. The CDR3 nucleotides are TGTGCCAGCAGCTACCACACAGTTAACTATGGCTACACCTTC. Translating it yields CASSYHTVNYGYTF.